The next 16 T cell receptor beta chains were all read from a single sample in a study of blood T cell repertoires in COVID-19. Libraries were prepared by immunoSEQ multiplex PCR; TCRdb keeps only in-frame clonotypes and omits some of them. The sample has roughly 410,000 clones, 89% seen once; the top ten hold under 2%. Material for sequencing was peripheral blood. The receptors were sampled from a woman aged 40 to 49 with COVID-19, enrolled during active disease.

The rearrangement uses TRBV19 and TRBJ1-5; TRBD1 matches 8 bases. V lost 4 bases and J lost 4; bases outside the gene matches: 3. This CDR3 has 14 amino acids. Germline CDR1 is LNHDA and CDR2 is SQIVND (reference sequence). CDR3 DNA: TGTGCCAGTAGTAAGGACAGGGCGAATCAGCCCCAGCATTTT. It yields the protein CASSKDRANQPQHF. The full variable domain, rest sourced from reference TRBV19 and TRBJ1-5, is DGGITQSPKYLFRKEGQNVTLSCEQNLNHDAMYWYRQDPGQGLRLIYYSQIVNDFQKGDIAEGYSVSREKKESFPLTVTSAQKNPTAFYLCASSKDRANQPQHFGDGTRLSIL.

This chain connects TRBV19 to TRBJ1-1; 9 nucleotides match TRBD1. CDR3 length: 14 amino acids. Unmatched junction bases numbered 12, after V lost 7 bases and J lost 9 bases. CDR1 LNHDA and CDR2 SQIVND come from the germline V gene (reference sequence). CDR3 loop: CASTQKGTGKKAFF. Written as DNA, the CDR3 is TGTGCCAGTACTCAAAAGGGGACAGGGAAAAAAGCTTTCTTT.

This chain joins TRBV5-4 and TRBJ2-7; D is ambiguous. This CDR3 has 13 amino acids. CDR1 and CDR2 from the germline V gene are SGHNT and YYREEE (reference sequence). V lost 1 base, J lost 3 bases, and 8 bases lay in between. The CDR3 DNA is TGTGCCAGCAGCTTGCAACAGAGCTACGAGCAGTACTTC. Translated, it gives CASSLQQSYEQYF.

The chain uses TRBV5-4 and TRBJ2-7, with TRBD1 as a possible D gene (6 bases). Trimming removed 1 base at V and 5 bases at J, with 13 bases between. Germline assignment: CDR1 SGHNT and CDR2 YYREEE (reference sequence). This CDR3 is 14 amino acids long. The CDR3 here is CASSLRSGVNEQYF. The CDR3 region has the DNA TGTGCCAGCAGCTTGAGGTCAGGGGTGAACGAGCAGTACTTC.

CDR3 amino acids: CAISDYGAGGETQYF. DNA for the CDR3: TGTGCCATCAGTGATTATGGGGCAGGGGGAGAGACCCAGTACTTC. J is TRBJ2-5 and V is TRBV10-3, with 7 bases identical to TRBD1. The CDR3 is 15 residues long. Trimming removed 3 bases from V and 4 bases from J; junction bases left unmatched: 8. In germline, CDR1 is ENHRY, CDR2 SYGVKD.

To note about this clone: Distinct nucleotide sequences in the sample also encode this CDR3. This rearrangement joins TRBV29-1 to TRBJ1-5; TRBD1 agrees at 7 bases. V shed 4 bases and J 3 bases; nucleotides not matched to a gene: 3. This CDR3 comprises 13 residues. CDR1 is SQVTM and CDR2 is ANQGSEA in the germline V gene. The CDR3 DNA follows: TGCAGCGTTGGACAGGGTAACAATCAGCCCCAGCATTTT. It specifies CSVGQGNNQPQHF. Variable domain in full (rest from reference TRBV29-1 and TRBJ1-5): SAVISQKPSRDICQRGTSLTIQCQVDSQVTMMFWYRQQPGQSLTLIATANQGSEATYESGFVIDKFPISRPNLTFSTLTVSNMSPEDSSIYLCSVGQGNNQPQHFGDGTRLSIL.

The chain recombines TRBV5-4 with TRBJ2-1; TRBD2 matches at 11 bases. Germline-derived CDR1 and CDR2 are SGHNT and YYREEE (reference sequence). After removal of 4 bases from V and 6 bases from J, the junction contained 9 bases not matched to a gene. This CDR3 has 16 amino acids. The CDR3 sequence is CASSAPPSGGSNEQFF. The CDR3 coding sequence is TGTGCCAGCAGCGCCCCCCCTAGCGGGGGGAGCAATGAGCAGTTCTTC.

V and J are TRBV7-9 and TRBJ2-4, with 9 bases lining up with TRBD1. The germline gives CDR1 SEHNR, CDR2 FQNEAQ (reference sequence). CDR3 length: 18 residues. Trimming cost V 1 base and J 2 bases; bases outside gene matches: 9. The CDR3, as DNA: TGTGCCAGCAGCTTAGGGGAAGGGACAGGGCGACCCAAAAACATTCAGTACTTC. Translating it yields CASSLGEGTGRPKNIQYF.

The chain has TRBV28 and TRBJ1-2; the match to TRBD1 covers 7 bases. Per the germline V gene, CDR1 is MDHEN and CDR2 is SYDVKM. The junction had 9 bases not matched to a gene; V was cut back by 3 bases and J by 8 bases. The CDR3 covers 14 residues. Here the CDR3 reads CASSFRDRAWGYTF. The CDR3 DNA is TGTGCCAGCAGTTTCCGCGACAGGGCCTGGGGCTACACCTTC.

V is TRBV10-3 and J is TRBJ1-5; unclear D gene. This CDR3 is built from 14 residues. Germline-derived CDR1 and CDR2 are ENHRY and SYGVKD. V lost 0 bases and J lost 3, with 6 bases in between. Here the CDR3 DNA reads TGTGCCATCAGTGAGTCCGGGGACAATCAGCCCCAGCATTTT. As protein: CAISESGDNQPQHF.

The CDR3 here is CASSAGTGGSLMNTEAFF. The CDR3, as DNA: TGTGCCAGCAGCGCCGGGACAGGGGGATCACTAATGAACACTGAAGCTTTCTTT. V usage is TRBV5-6 and J usage is TRBJ1-1; 11 bases are shared with TRBD1. Germline values: CDR1 SGHDT, CDR2 YYEEEE. With V trimmed by 4 bases and J by 0 bases, 11 bases remained unmatched. The CDR3 length is 18 residues.

The V call is TRBV7-9, the J call TRBJ2-1, with a possible D match to TRBD2 (6 bases). Germline V gene data show CDR1 as SEHNR and CDR2 as FQNEAQ (reference sequence). This CDR3 comprises 13 residues. V shed 4 bases and J shed 9 bases, with 13 bases lying between them. CDR3 residues: CASSSGTVAEQFF. CDR3 in DNA: TGTGCCAGCAGCTCCGGGACTGTGGCTGAGCAGTTCTTC.

This chain connects TRBV6-5 to TRBJ1-5, with TRBD1 matching over 8 bases. After removal of 2 bases from V and 9 bases from J, the junction contained 9 bases not matched to a gene. Germline loops: CDR1 MNHEY, CDR2 SVGAGI. This CDR3 contains 15 residues. The CDR3 is CASSYATGGDGPQHF. For the CDR3, the DNA is TGTGCCAGCAGTTACGCCACAGGGGGGGACGGGCCCCAGCATTTT.

This chain connects TRBV13 to TRBJ2-3; TRBD1 matches at 9 bases. From germline, CDR1 is PRHDT and CDR2 FYEKMQ (reference sequence). This CDR3 is built from 14 residues. The ends lost 7 bases at V and 3 bases at J; junction bases unmatched: 5. CDR3 DNA: TGTGCCAGCAACCACAGGGGGCGGACAGATACGCAGTATTTT. Residues: CASNHRGRTDTQYF.

This sequence joins TRBV2 and TRBJ2-5, with unresolved D. The germline V gene encodes CDR1 SNHLY and CDR2 FYNNEI. The length of the CDR3 is 13 residues. V lost 8 bases, J lost 2 bases, and 12 bases lay in between. The CDR3 loop is CASRAGYQETQYF. As DNA, the CDR3 is TGTGCCAGCCGCGCAGGTTATCAAGAGACCCAGTACTTC.

This clone was counted a few times. The genes are TRBV4-1 and TRBJ1-1; no clear D gene. CDR1 and CDR2 (germline): MGHRA, YSYEKL. This CDR3 contains 15 residues. The V gene lost 0 bases and the J gene lost 1 base, with 9 bases spanning the gap. CDR3 protein: CASSQEWAANTEAFF. CDR3 DNA sequence: TGCGCCAGCAGCCAAGAATGGGCAGCGAACACTGAAGCTTTCTTT.